This T cell receptor beta chain was captured by sequencing in a study of T cell changes during pregnancy in multiple sclerosis. The data were produced by immunoSEQ multiplex PCR, yet TCRdb's version contains in-frame clones alone and is incomplete. The table lists approximately 43,000 clones, 85% to 95% of them singletons. This CDR3 has 13 residues. In germline, CDR1 is KGHSH, CDR2 LQKENI. With 0 bases removed from V and 8 bases from J, the gap between germline ends came to 7 bases. The source material was CD8+ T cells from peripheral blood mononuclear cells, sampled in the third trimester of pregnancy. V and J are TRBV18 and TRBJ1-4; D uncertain. The clonotype was recovered from a female donor with multiple sclerosis, enrolled in a pregnancy study. CDR3 sequence: CASSPPSEEKLFF. The CDR3 DNA reads TGTGCCAGCTCACCACCGTCGGAGGAAAAACTGTTTTTT.